These 16 T cell receptor beta chains share one sample of origin, sequenced in a study of blood T cell repertoires in COVID-19. Profiled with immunoSEQ multiplex PCR; TCRdb holds only in-frame clones, not every one. The repertoire has about 180,000 clones, 75% to 90% of them found once; the top ten carry more than 7.5%. Sequencing input: peripheral blood. The origin of the receptors is a woman in her seventies with COVID-19, enrolled during active disease.

CDR3 region: CASSLGHLGETQYF. The CDR3 nucleotides read TGCGCCAGCAGCTTGGGACATCTTGGAGAGACCCAGTACTTC. The chain recombines TRBV5-1 with TRBJ2-5, with D unclear. The germline V and J ends were trimmed by 0 bases and 4 bases, with 10 bases remaining between them. This CDR3 comprises 14 residues. Germline V gene sequence: CDR1 SGHRS, CDR2 YFSETQ.

CDR3 sequence (DNA): TGTGCCAGCAGGCCCGGGACTAGCGTATTCGAGCAGTACTTC. Translated, it gives CASRPGTSVFEQYF. This chain connects TRBV7-9 to TRBJ2-7, with 10 nucleotides matching TRBD2. V shed 6 bases and J 6 bases; nucleotides not matched to a gene: 8. CDR1 is SEHNR and CDR2 is FQNEAQ in the germline V gene (reference sequence). The CDR3 spans 14 residues.

The rearrangement links TRBV6-6 to TRBJ1-3; D gene unclear. The V and J ends lost 2 bases and 8 bases respectively, with 16 bases between them. In germline, CDR1 is MNHNY, CDR2 SVGAGI (reference sequence). This CDR3 comprises 15 residues. DNA for the CDR3: TGTGCCAGCAGTTACCGTGGCGAGCGGATGGACACCATATATTTT. Encoded protein: CASSYRGERMDTIYF.

V and J are TRBV27 and TRBJ2-1; 7 positions agree with TRBD1. Losses at the gene ends were 2 bases for V and 4 bases for J; bases not matched to a gene: 11. There are 17 residues in the CDR3. Germline V gives CDR1 MNHEY, CDR2 SMNVEV (reference sequence). CDR3 DNA sequence: TGTGCCAGCAGTTTAAAGACCTGGGGGACAGTATACAATGAGCAGTTCTTC. Protein: CASSLKTWGTVYNEQFF.

The genes are TRBV6-6 and TRBJ2-7, with D unresolved. There are 15 residues in the CDR3. Germline CDR1 reads MNHNY; CDR2 reads SVGAGI (reference sequence). The V and J ends lost 6 bases and 0 bases respectively, with 15 bases between them. CDR3 nucleotide sequence: TGTGCCAGCAGCCCCGTGAACCAACTCTCCTACGAGCAGTACTTC. It yields the protein CASSPVNQLSYEQYF.

The chain carries TRBV19 and TRBJ1-5; D unclear. Germline V gene sequence: CDR1 LNHDA, CDR2 SQIVND (reference sequence). The CDR3 sequence is 15 residues long. The germline V and J ends were trimmed by 4 bases and 4 bases, with 14 bases remaining between them. The CDR3, as DNA: TGTGCCAGTAGTAGTGAGGGAGGAGAGAATCAGCCCCAGCATTTT. Its translation: CASSSEGGENQPQHF.

The chain recombines TRBV4-2 with TRBJ2-7; TRBD2 matches 15 bases. Trimming at V came to 6 bases and at J to 1 base, leaving 13 bases not matched to a gene. CDR1 and CDR2 (germline): LGHNA, YNFKEQ. The CDR3 runs 19 residues. CDR3 in DNA: TGTGCCAGCAGTCGAAAGCGGGGACTAGCGGGAGGCTTGTCCTACGAGCAGTACTTC. Encoded protein: CASSRKRGLAGGLSYEQYF.

The chain joins TRBV6-5 to TRBJ2-3; TRBD2 is a possible D gene (5 bases). This CDR3 contains 16 residues. With 3 bases removed from V and 2 bases from J, the gap between germline ends came to 15 bases. Germline CDR1 is MNHEY and CDR2 is SVGAGI. CDR3 loop: CASSYEGVRYTDTQYF. For the CDR3, the DNA is TGTGCCAGCAGTTATGAGGGAGTGAGGTACACAGATACGCAGTATTTT.

The chain has TRBV7-8 and TRBJ2-7; D call uncertain. The V gene's germline CDR1 is SGHVS and CDR2 FQNEAQ. This CDR3 has 14 residues. Trimming removed 2 bases from V and 5 bases from J, with 13 bases in between. The CDR3 DNA reads as TGTGCCAGCAGCTTATTTTCGGGTGCCAACGAGCAGTACTTC. Its translation is CASSLFSGANEQYF.

CDR3 bases: TGCGCCAGCAGCCCTGGGGGGGTCTCCTACAATGAGCAGTTCTTC. Protein product: CASSPGGVSYNEQFF. The J gene is TRBJ2-1, the V gene TRBV5-1; TRBD2 matches 7 bases. V gave up 4 bases and J gave up 0 bases; unmatched junction bases: 4. This CDR3 is built from 15 residues. Looked up from germline, CDR1 is SGHRS and CDR2 is YFSETQ.

This chain uses TRBV9 with TRBJ1-1; D unclear. In germline, CDR1 is SGDLS, CDR2 YYNGEE. This CDR3 spans 17 amino acids. V was trimmed by 0 bases and J by 0 bases, leaving 15 bases between them. CDR3 coding DNA: TGTGCCAGCAGCGTAGACGATACCCCTGCGATGAACACTGAAGCTTTCTTT. This translates into CASSVDDTPAMNTEAFF.

The chain links TRBV7-8 to TRBJ1-1, with D tentatively TRBD1 (5 bases). Trimming pared 3 bases from V and 7 bases from J, leaving 9 bases between. This CDR3 has 12 residues. Germline assignment: CDR1 SGHVS and CDR2 FQNEAQ. CDR3 sequence (DNA): TGTGCCAGCAGCTTTCTGGGGCTTGAAGCTTTCTTT. Translated: CASSFLGLEAFF.

This clone occurred once. The chain links TRBV6-6 to TRBJ2-2; a possible D gene is TRBD2 (6 bases). Germline V lookup: CDR1 MNHNY, CDR2 SVGAGI (reference sequence). The CDR3 covers 15 residues. Trimming cost V 2 bases and J 7 bases, with 14 bases left between them. The CDR3 bases are TGTGCCAGCAGTTACGAGACGGGAGCTCTCGGGGAGCTGTTTTTT. Residues: CASSYETGALGELFF.

This sequence joins TRBV4-3 and TRBJ2-1; a weak D match, TRBD2 (5 bases). From germline, CDR1 is LGHNA and CDR2 YSLEER. CDR3 length: 16 residues. V dropped 1 base and J dropped 2 bases, with 12 bases sitting between them. The CDR3 region has the DNA TGCGCCAGCAGCCAAGCGCCCACCGGGGCCTACAATGAGCAGTTCTTC. This encodes CASSQAPTGAYNEQFF.

The chain joins TRBV5-1 to TRBJ2-7; 7 bases fit TRBD1. Germline V gives CDR1 SGHRS, CDR2 YFSETQ. The CDR3 contains 14 residues. V was pared by 5 bases and J by 3 bases, with 8 bases of the junction left unmatched. CDR3 DNA: TGCGCCAGCAGTTTCGACAGGGAACGCTACGAGCAGTACTTC. Translation: CASSFDRERYEQYF.

This clone was detected only a few times. J is TRBJ1-2 and V is TRBV28; 7 bases align to TRBD1. Germline values: CDR1 MDHEN, CDR2 SYDVKM. There are 14 residues in the CDR3. V shed 5 bases, J shed 3 bases, and the junction held 6 bases outside the gene matches. The CDR3 loop reads CASSNTGVDYGYTF. The DNA for the CDR3 is TGTGCCAGCAGTAATACAGGGGTGGACTATGGCTACACCTTC.